The 29 T cell receptor beta chains below come from one sample, sequenced in a study of CD8+CD57+ T cells in acquired aplastic anemia. Profiles of TCR beta VDJ and CDR3 were generated from a genomic DNA template. TCRdb fed the reads into MiXCR, producing one record per CDR3 protein. There are around 430,000 distinct CDR3 sequences in the sample; less than 35% occur only once, and 0.82% lies in the top ten. Before being chosen for sequencing, patients had shown CD8+CD57+ cell expansion by flow cytometry. Sample: sorted CD4+, CD8+, or CD8+CD57+ T cells (not recorded which) from PBMCs. Receptor source: a human donor with aplastic anemia.

This chain connects TRBV25-1 to TRBJ2-7; D uncertain. The length of the CDR3 is 15 residues. Trimming shortened V by 2 bases and J by 3 bases, and 14 bases separated the two germline ends. CDR1 is MGHDK and CDR2 is SYGVNS in the germline V gene. CDR3 nucleotides: TGTGCCAGCAGTGAACAGGTCTGGGGTTTCTACGAGCAGTACTTC. This codes for CASSEQVWGFYEQYF.

This clonotype is a singleton in its sample. This may come from a read error, since a much larger clone is one base off. The chain combines TRBV7-3 with TRBJ2-3; D is unresolved. Germline CDR1 reads SGHTA; CDR2 reads FQGTGA. The CDR3 consists of 10 residues. V was trimmed by 10 bases and J by 5 bases, leaving 7 bases between them. CDR3 sequence (DNA): TGTGCCACGATTAGAGATACGCAGTATTTT. Encoded protein: CATIRDTQYF.

The gene calls are TRBV24-1 and TRBJ2-7, with 15 bases matching TRBD2. Germline loops: CDR1 KGHDR, CDR2 SFDVKD. The CDR3 sequence is 19 residues long. J gave up 4 bases and V 3 bases, and 12 bases lay outside the gene matches. DNA of the CDR3: TGTGCCACCAGTGATGGGGGACTAGCGGGGGGTTCCTTCCCTTACGAGCAGTACTTC. This codes for CATSDGGLAGGSFPYEQYF.

A remark on this clonotype: Relative to the germline gene, one junction end is altered; a read error may explain this. The genes are TRBV20-1 and TRBJ1-6, with D tentatively TRBD1 (6 bases). The CDR3 runs 14 residues. Germline values: CDR1 DFQATT, CDR2 SNEGSKA (reference sequence). CDR3 amino acids: CSARVGGTDSALHF. CDR3 bases: TGCAGTGCTAGGGTTGGGGGCACCGATTCAGCCCTCCACTTT.

To note about this clonotype: This may be a read error, as it is one base from a much larger clone. Given the absence of the conserved phenylalanine or tryptophan at the CDR3 end, a read error is likely. The chain employs TRBV29-1 and TRBJ2-5; D ambiguous. This CDR3 has 14 amino acids. Trimming removed 7 bases from V and 4 bases from J, with 19 bases in between. Looked up from germline, CDR1 is SQVTM and CDR2 is ANQGSEA. CDR3 DNA: TGCAGCGCCCCGCTCTACGGAGTAGTAGAGACCCAGTACCTC. Translation gives CSAPLYGVVETQYL.

This clonotype was counted only a few times. V is TRBV2 and J is TRBJ1-2; tentatively, D is TRBD1 (5 bases). The germline V and J ends were trimmed by 3 bases and 3 bases, with 11 bases remaining between them. Germline V gene data show CDR1 as SNHLY and CDR2 as FYNNEI. CDR3 length: 14 residues. The CDR3 sequence is CASSEEGTDYGYTF. Written as DNA, the CDR3 is TGTGCCAGCAGTGAGGAGGGGACTGACTATGGCTACACCTTC.

The chain uses TRBV2 and TRBJ1-2, with D possibly matching TRBD1 (5 bases). Trimming cost V 3 bases and J 8 bases, with 13 bases left between them. CDR3 size: 13 residues. In germline, CDR1 is SNHLY, CDR2 FYNNEI. The CDR3 DNA reads as TGTGCCAGCAGTGAGCAGGGCTCGTTGGGCTACACCTTC. It is translated as CASSEQGSLGYTF.

The chain is built from TRBV2 and TRBJ1-6, with D tentatively TRBD1 (6 bases). The V end was cut by 11 bases, the J end by 6 bases, with 14 bases between. Germline V gene lookup returns CDR1 SNHLY and CDR2 FYNNEI. The CDR3 has 13 residues. CDR3 loop: CASRGGFNSPLHF. The CDR3 DNA follows: TGTGCCTCAAGGGGGGGGTTTAATTCACCCCTCCACTTT.

Concerning this clonotype itself: The conserved final phenylalanine or tryptophan is absent from the CDR3, which likely points to a read error. The V call is TRBV7-8, the J call TRBJ2-7, with D uncertain. This CDR3 spans 11 amino acids. From germline, CDR1 is SGHVS and CDR2 FQNEAQ. Trimming took 5 bases from V and 5 from J, leaving 7 bases between them. The CDR3: CASSVSDEQYL. The CDR3 DNA reads TGTGCCAGCAGCGTCTCAGACGAGCAGTACCTC.

This clonotype showed up many times. The chain employs TRBV2 and TRBJ1-5; D not certain. This CDR3 comprises 13 residues. V lost 3 bases and J 4 bases, leaving 7 bases between the germline ends. CDR1 and CDR2 from the germline V gene are SNHLY and FYNNEI. Written as DNA, the CDR3 is TGTGCCAGCAGTGATCGGAGTAATCAGCCCCAGCATTTT. The encoded protein is CASSDRSNQPQHF.

This clonotype was seen only once. This may arise from a read error, as a much more abundant clone is one base away. V is TRBV19 and J is TRBJ1-5; no clear D. This CDR3 comprises 16 residues. Per the germline V gene, CDR1 is LNHDA and CDR2 is SQIVND (reference sequence). CDR3 sequence (DNA): TGTGCCAATAGTAGGCTTGGGGTTTCGTTGGATCAGCCCCAGCATTTT. Translated, it gives CANSRLGVSLDQPQHF.

Details on this clonotype: Possible read error: a much larger clone is one base away. CDR3 loop: CASSSEMDTEAFF. In nucleotides, the CDR3 is TGTGCCAGCAGCTCGGAGATGGACACTGAAGCTTTCTTT. V is TRBV11-2 and J is TRBJ1-1; D remains unclear. Deletions cut 4 bases from V and 3 bases from J, with 9 bases between. The germline gives CDR1 SGHAT, CDR2 FQNNGV. This CDR3 spans 13 amino acids. Full variable domain (outside the CDR3, taken from reference TRBV11-2 and TRBJ1-1): EAGVAQSPRYKIIEKRQSVAFWCNPISGHATLYWYQQILGQGPKLLIQFQNNGVVDDSQLPKDRFSAERLKGVDSTLKIQPAKLEDSAVYLCASSSEMDTEAFFGQGTRLTVV.

The chain employs TRBV5-1 and TRBJ2-2, with D possibly TRBD1 on 5 matching bases. This CDR3 contains 13 residues. V lost 3 bases and J lost 8, with 11 bases in between. CDR1 SGHRS and CDR2 YFSETQ come from the germline V gene. The CDR3 DNA follows: TGCGCCAGCAGCTCTTTAGGGGAAGGGGAGCTGTTTTTT. This translates into CASSSLGEGELFF.

The CDR3, as DNA: TGCGCCAGCAGCCCATGGACAGGGGGAGGAACTGAAGCTTTCTTT. Its protein is CASSPWTGGGTEAFF. The chain uses TRBV5-1 and TRBJ1-1; TRBD1 aligns across 10 bases. V lost 4 bases to trimming and J lost 5 bases; unmatched junction nucleotides: 8. The CDR3 has 15 residues. The germline V gene encodes CDR1 SGHRS and CDR2 YFSETQ.

With regard to this clonotype: As the CDR3 is not closed by the conserved phenylalanine or tryptophan, this likely results from a read error. The chain uses TRBV19 and TRBJ1-1, with D tentatively TRBD1 (5 bases). Trimming removed 4 bases at V and 1 base at J, with 7 bases between. Germline loops: CDR1 LNHDA, CDR2 SQIVND (reference sequence). The length of the CDR3 is 13 residues. As DNA, the CDR3 is TGTGCCAGTAGTAGAACAGGGAACACTGAAGCTTTCCTT. Encoded protein: CASSRTGNTEAFL.

In this sample, this clonotype turned up a few times. The CDR3 protein is CASSRLATGGSYNEQFF. The DNA of the CDR3 is TGTGCCAGTAGTCGACTAGCCACGGGGGGGTCCTACAATGAGCAGTTCTTC. This sequence joins TRBV19 and TRBJ2-1, with 8 bases aligning to TRBD2. Germline V gene data show CDR1 as LNHDA and CDR2 as SQIVND (reference sequence). With 5 bases clipped from V and 1 base from J, the junction kept 10 bases outside the gene matches. The CDR3 contains 17 residues.

This chain uses TRBV12-3 or TRBV12-4 with TRBJ1-2, with a tentative D call TRBD1 (5 bases). The V and J ends lost 6 bases and 6 bases respectively, with 17 bases between them. The length of the CDR3 is 14 residues. DNA for the CDR3: TGTGCCAGCAGCCAAGAGGGGACGGCCCATGGCTACACCTTC. Translating it yields CASSQEGTAHGYTF.

This clonotype was picked up a small number of times. This chain joins TRBV6-1 and TRBJ1-5, with a possible D match to TRBD1 (5 bases). Germline values: CDR1 MNHNS, CDR2 SASEGT. This CDR3 spans 14 amino acids. V dropped 2 bases and J dropped 10 bases, with 15 bases sitting between them. The CDR3 reads CASSEFGAESPQHF. As DNA, the CDR3 is TGTGCCAGCAGTGAATTTGGGGCGGAATCACCCCAGCATTTT.

This clonotype was seen many times. V is TRBV14 and J is TRBJ1-2; D is possibly TRBD1 (6 bases). The germline gives CDR1 SGHDN, CDR2 FVKESK. The CDR3 extends over 15 amino acids. V dropped 5 bases and J dropped 3 bases, with 16 bases sitting between them. The CDR3 spells CASSVHREYDYGYTF. CDR3 coding DNA: TGTGCCAGCAGCGTTCACAGGGAGTACGACTATGGCTACACCTTC.

CDR3 DNA sequence: TGTGCCAGCAGTATGCCAGGAGGGTCGGGGGATGAGCAGTTCTTC. This translates into CASSMPGGSGDEQFF. The rearrangement uses TRBV6-5 and TRBJ2-1, with D perhaps TRBD2 (6 bases). Germline V lookup: CDR1 MNHEY, CDR2 SVGAGI. The ends were cut back, 5 bases at V and 8 bases at J, with 19 bases in the middle. This CDR3 region has 15 residues.

This clonotype was found many times. V usage is TRBV20-1 and J usage is TRBJ1-3; no clear D gene. This CDR3 comprises 13 residues. Germline lookup yields CDR1 DFQATT and CDR2 SNEGSKA (reference sequence). Trimming left V 5 bases short and J 4 bases short, with 12 bases between. The CDR3 spells CSAGSSGGNTIYF. For the CDR3, the DNA is TGCAGTGCTGGGTCTTCGGGAGGAAACACCATATATTTT.

CDR3 sequence: CASSDPQGGIYEQYF. The CDR3 DNA reads TGTGCCAGCAGTGACCCACAGGGGGGTATTTACGAGCAGTACTTC. This chain uses TRBV2 with TRBJ2-7, with 8 bases matching TRBD1. Germline loops: CDR1 SNHLY, CDR2 FYNNEI. Trimming cost V 3 bases and J 4 bases; bases outside gene matches: 8. The CDR3 has 15 amino acids.

This clonotype was recorded at least ten times. The CDR3 region has the DNA TGTGCCAGCAAAACATCCTACAATCAGCCCCAGCATTTT. It codes for CASKTSYNQPQHF. The J gene is TRBJ1-5, the V gene TRBV2; D is uncertain. The CDR3 sequence is 13 residues long. Germline V lookup: CDR1 SNHLY, CDR2 FYNNEI. Between the trimmed V and J ends, which lost 7 bases and 3 bases, there was a span of 10 bases.

The chain employs TRBV11-2 and TRBJ1-6; D is perhaps TRBD1 (5 bases). CDR3 length: 17 residues. Trimming left V 5 bases short and J 6 bases short, with 20 bases between. CDR1 SGHAT and CDR2 FQNNGV come from the germline V gene. The CDR3 DNA reads TGTGCCAGCAGCCCCAACCGGGGAGGGGCTGGTAATTCACCCCTCCACTTT. Translated, it gives CASSPNRGGAGNSPLHF.

V is TRBV29-1 and J is TRBJ1-2; D gene unclear. CDR3 length: 12 residues. Germline CDR1 reads SQVTM; CDR2 reads ANQGSEA. Trimming stripped 2 bases from V and 5 bases from J, with 9 bases between. The CDR3 DNA follows: TGCAGCGTTGAATTGGCAACGTATGGCTACACCTTC. Protein sequence: CSVELATYGYTF.

In its sample, this clonotype was seen a few times. The V call is TRBV19, the J call TRBJ2-1; 9 bases map to TRBD2. CDR3 length: 19 residues. CDR1 is LNHDA and CDR2 is SQIVND in the germline V gene (reference sequence). Trimming took 7 bases from V and 8 from J; bases not matched to a gene: 24. This chain's CDR3 is CASIPREGMPSGKGYEQFF. CDR3 bases: TGTGCCAGTATCCCAAGGGAGGGAATGCCTAGCGGGAAAGGGTATGAGCAGTTCTTC.

This clonotype was counted ten times or more. This rearrangement joins TRBV14 to TRBJ2-7, with D perhaps TRBD1 or TRBD2 (5 bases each). The V end lost 2 bases, the J end lost 12 bases, and 14 bases lay between the germline ends. Per germline, CDR1 SGHDN and CDR2 FVKESK. There are 12 residues in the CDR3. The CDR3 loop reads CASSQRGTPLYF. The CDR3 DNA follows: TGTGCCAGCAGCCAAAGAGGGACCCCCCTGTACTTC. The variable domain in full, with the rest retrieved from reference TRBV14 and TRBJ2-7, is EAGVTQFPSHSVIEKGQTVTLRCDPISGHDNLYWYRRVMGKEIKFLLHFVKESKQDESGMPNNRFLAERTGGTYSTLKVQPAELEDSGVYFCASSQRGTPLYFGPGTRLTVT.

The CDR3 is CSELKGQSHEQFF. For the CDR3, the DNA is TGCAGCGAACTCAAAGGACAGTCCCATGAGCAGTTCTTC. The rearrangement joins TRBV20-1 to TRBJ2-1; D may be TRBD1 (6 bases). CDR1 is DFQATT, CDR2 SNEGSKA, per germline (reference sequence). CDR3 length: 13 amino acids.

The chain uses TRBV12-3 or TRBV12-4 and TRBJ1-1, with 7 bases identical to TRBD1. The V gene end was trimmed by 5 bases and the J gene end by 1 base; junction bases not matched to a gene: 7. The CDR3 has 15 residues. CDR3 bases: TGTGCCAGCAGTACGGCGGACAGGCAGAACACTGAAGCTTTCTTT. Encoded protein: CASSTADRQNTEAFF.